Below, 25 T cell receptor beta chains from the same sample are listed, as sequenced in a study of monozygotic twins with inflammatory bowel disease. Each CDR3 protein gets one entry in TCRdb, which reprocessed the 5' RACE reads and gives no DNA. Its listing shows 330,000 or so distinct CDR3 sequences. The source material was blood. These receptor sequences come from a human donor with ulcerative colitis or Crohn's disease, or a healthy co-twin of an affected twin (not recorded which).

V gene TRBV5-4 combines with J gene TRBJ2-6. The CDR3 covers 16 residues. The germline CDR1 and CDR2 sequences are SGHNT and YYREEE (reference sequence). The CDR3 protein is CASSLIHYSGANVLTF.

V is TRBV7-9 and J is TRBJ2-1. The length of the CDR3 is 14 residues. Germline V lookup: CDR1 SEHNR, CDR2 FQNEAQ (reference sequence). The CDR3 sequence: CASSHDRPYNEQFF.

CDR3 loop: CASSLNRLQPQHF. The chain joins TRBV12-3 or TRBV12-4 to TRBJ1-5; the TCRdb D gene call, TRBD1, has no DNA to confirm it. This CDR3 has 13 residues.

The V call is TRBV3-1, the J call TRBJ2-5. Per the germline V gene, CDR1 is LGHDT and CDR2 is YNNKEL (reference sequence). This CDR3 has 13 residues. The CDR3 is CASSPRSEETQYF.

The chain uses TRBV25-1 and TRBJ2-5; TCRdb indicates TRBD1, and absent DNA this call remains unverified. Looked up from germline, CDR1 is MGHDK and CDR2 is SYGVNS. This CDR3 has 14 residues. CDR3 amino acids: CASSPTGGQETQYF.

This chain uses TRBV20-1 with TRBJ2-4; TCRdb's D gene call, TRBD2, goes unchecked for lack of DNA. Germline V gene data show CDR1 as DFQATT and CDR2 as SNEGSKA (reference sequence). The CDR3 runs to 14 residues. The CDR3 region is CSGPGSGAKNIQYF.

The chain has TRBV10-1 and TRBJ2-2; TCRdb's D gene call, TRBD2, goes unchecked for lack of DNA. The CDR3 runs 16 residues. Germline V gene data show CDR1 as WNHNN and CDR2 as SYGVQD (reference sequence). CDR3 sequence reads: CASSDLSGENTGELFF.

This CDR3 is CASSPSVWSEAFF. The chain combines TRBV27 with TRBJ1-1. This CDR3 region has 13 residues. CDR1 is MNHEY, CDR2 SMNVEV, per germline (reference sequence).

The V and J genes are TRBV5-1 and TRBJ2-2; the D call from TCRdb, TRBD1, cannot be confirmed without DNA. The CDR3 covers 16 residues. CDR1 is SGHRS and CDR2 is YFSETQ in the germline V gene. The CDR3 reads CASSQITGADTGELFF.

The rearrangement uses TRBV4-1 and TRBJ2-2; with no DNA, the TCRdb D assignment of TRBD2 cannot be verified. CDR3 length equals 17 residues. Germline CDR1 reads MGHRA; CDR2 reads YSYEKL. The chain's CDR3 is CASSQGSGKTNTGELFF.

This chain links TRBV2 with TRBJ2-7. Germline loops: CDR1 SNHLY, CDR2 FYNNEI. The CDR3 runs 14 residues. The CDR3 sequence is CASSEVQAVAEQYF.

The chain is built from TRBV7-9 and TRBJ2-7; checking the TCRdb D call of TRBD1 is not possible without DNA. Germline values: CDR1 SEHNR, CDR2 FQNEAQ (reference sequence). The CDR3 covers 14 residues. This chain's CDR3 is CASSLYETAYEQYF.

The chain is built from TRBV5-5 and TRBJ2-5; without DNA, the TCRdb call of TRBD2 cannot be checked. Germline values: CDR1 SGHKS, CDR2 YYEKEE (reference sequence). The CDR3 consists of 16 residues. This chain's CDR3 is CASDDSSGGDQETQYF.

The chain has TRBV12-3 or TRBV12-4 and TRBJ2-1; TCRdb proposes TRBD2, but this gene call is untestable without DNA. CDR3 length: 15 amino acids. Here the CDR3 reads CASSLTGLADNEQFF.

The chain combines TRBV12-3 or TRBV12-4 with TRBJ2-1; absent DNA, TCRdb's TRBD2 call cannot be checked. The CDR3 has 18 amino acids. CDR3 amino acids: CASSFGTSGSSLSNEQFF.

The chain uses TRBV12-3 or TRBV12-4 and TRBJ2-7; the D call of TRBD1 rests on TCRdb alone, since no DNA is present to check it. The CDR3 is 16 residues long. The CDR3 loop is CASQKGVGGRSGEQYF.

The chain couples TRBV7-2 to TRBJ2-7. Per the germline V gene, CDR1 is SGHTA and CDR2 is FQGNSA. This CDR3 contains 15 residues. The CDR3 sequence: CASSLESGKVYEQYF.

The J gene is TRBJ1-1, the V gene TRBV10-3. The CDR3 loop spans 13 amino acids. Per germline, CDR1 ENHRY and CDR2 SYGVKD. The CDR3: CAITDGGDTEAFF.

The chain carries TRBV24-1 and TRBJ1-1. CDR1 and CDR2 (germline): KGHDR, SFDVKD. The CDR3 is 14 amino acids. CDR3 region: CATSDSQRNTEAFF.

The gene calls are TRBV30 and TRBJ1-1. Germline V gene lookup returns CDR1 GTSNPN and CDR2 SVGIG (reference sequence). This CDR3 spans 14 amino acids. The CDR3: CAWSVGGFGTEAFF.

V gene TRBV24-1 combines with J gene TRBJ2-1; the D call from TCRdb, TRBD1, cannot be confirmed without DNA. This CDR3 is built from 14 residues. The germline V gene has CDR1 KGHDR and CDR2 SFDVKD. CDR3 loop: CATSRPGTGPEQFF.

The chain is built from TRBV20-1 and TRBJ2-7; TCRdb's D gene call, TRBD2, goes unchecked for lack of DNA. Per the germline V gene, CDR1 is DFQATT and CDR2 is SNEGSKA (reference sequence). This CDR3 is built from 13 residues. The CDR3 loop reads CSARSASDYEQYF.

The chain recombines TRBV29-1 with TRBJ2-1; as DNA is missing, the TRBD1 call by TCRdb cannot be tested. This CDR3 has 15 amino acids. Germline V gene sequence: CDR1 SQVTM, CDR2 ANQGSEA. CDR3 protein: CSVDRRQRSGNEQFF.

The rearrangement uses TRBV11-2 and TRBJ2-7. Germline CDR1 reads SGHAT; CDR2 reads FQNNGV. CDR3 length: 13 residues. CDR3 sequence reads: CASSLESAGEQYF.

The rearrangement joins TRBV12-3 or TRBV12-4 to TRBJ2-3. The CDR3 has 13 amino acids. The CDR3 loop is CASIQPDGRTQYF.